Listed below are T cell receptor beta chains from one sample, sequenced in a study of HIV-infected patients and healthy controls. TCRdb itself ran the 5' RACE reads through MiXCR, one entry per CDR3 protein. The table has about 15,000 distinct CDR3 sequences, less than 15% seen once; the top ten hold approximately 42%. Sample: blood, taken during antiretroviral therapy. The receptors come from an adult with HIV infection. The donor label of this sample is uncertain. Each CDR3 is given with its conserved first and last residue.

TRBJ1-5 TRBV19 CASSIVGGGLNQPQHF
TRBJ2-3 TRBV5-1 CASQVTGSSTDTQYF
TRBJ1-5 TRBV20-1 CSTRRSNQPQHF
TRBJ2-5 TRBV11-2 CASSLGTSGGETQYF
TRBJ2-1 TRBV4-1 CASSHLGLAGNEQFF
TRBJ2-3 TRBV5-4 CASSLELREGTDTQYF
TRBJ2-3 TRBV12-3/TRBV12-4 CASSPGPPMDTQYF
TRBJ2-1 TRBV24-1 CATSDFRGRHEQFF
TRBJ2-7 TRBV5-4 CASSQDADSYEQYF
TRBJ1-1 TRBV11-2 CASSRGRGEAFF
TRBJ1-1 TRBV7-9 CASSFQGRTEAFF
TRBJ1-1 TRBV18 CASSRDRAAAFF
TRBJ2-7 TRBV5-1 CASSLGLAINEQYF
TRBJ2-3 TRBV20-1 CSARGGLTDTQYF